Listed here are 23 T cell receptor beta chains from one sample, sequenced in a study of vaccination effects on CD4 cells after COVID-19. Sequenced by immunoSEQ multiplex PCR; TCRdb stores in-frame clones only, minus some. The sample holds more than 40,000 clones, under 85% seen once. For these receptors, no antigen is known. Sequencing was preceded by expansion of antigen-specific CD4+ T cells with viral peptide pools in the ViraFEST assay. Between days 10 and 11 of culture, CD4+ T cells were separated out. BNT162b2 vaccine or mRNA-1273 vaccine was given to participants in two doses. The sample was CD4+ T cells from PBMCs cultured with HCoV-OC43 spike peptides, taken after COVID-19 vaccination. Documented subset: HCoV-OC43 spike overlapping peptide pool stimulation. All receptors derive from a human donor who received a COVID-19 vaccine.

This rearrangement joins TRBV21-1 to TRBJ2-6; whether TRBD1, the table's D call, matches the DNA was not checked. TRBV21-1 represents a pseudogene. The length of the CDR3 is 18 residues. CDR3 in amino acids: CASSPRTSPSSGANVLTF. The CDR3 nucleotides read TGTGCCAGCAGCCCCCGGACATCTCCATCCTCTGGGGCCAACGTCCTGACTTTC.

The V gene is TRBV6-1, the J gene TRBJ2-3, with TRBD1 as a possible D gene (5 bases). CDR1 is MNHNS, CDR2 SASEGT, per germline. The CDR3 is 13 amino acids. The ends were cut back, 0 bases at V and 6 bases at J, with 7 bases in the middle. Written as DNA, the CDR3 is TGTGCCAGCAGTGAAGCAGGGGTGGATACGCAGTATTTT. Amino acids: CASSEAGVDTQYF.

The chain combines TRBV10-3 with TRBJ1-5, with no clear D. Per the germline V gene, CDR1 is ENHRY and CDR2 is SYGVKD. This CDR3 contains 13 residues. V dropped 6 bases and J dropped 5 bases, with 11 bases sitting between them. The CDR3 nucleotides are TGTGCCATCAGCGACTCCACCGATCAGCCCCAGCATTTT. This encodes CAISDSTDQPQHF.

The chain is built from TRBV6-1 and TRBJ2-7; 16 bases agree with TRBD2. Trimming removed 0 bases from V and 5 bases from J; junction bases left unmatched: 7. Germline V gene data show CDR1 as MNHNS and CDR2 as SASEGT. The CDR3 sequence is 18 residues long. CDR3 sequence reads: CASSEALGLAGGPNEQYF. Written as DNA, the CDR3 is TGTGCCAGCAGTGAAGCTCTGGGACTAGCGGGAGGGCCCAACGAGCAGTACTTC.

This clone was counted a few times. J is TRBJ2-2 and V is TRBV5-1, with a possible D match to TRBD2 (7 bases). The CDR3 loop spans 17 amino acids. Germline CDR1 is SGHRS and CDR2 is YFSETQ. V dropped 1 base and J dropped 1 base, with 14 bases sitting between them. The CDR3 region is CASSLRGGGLNTGELFF. For the CDR3, the DNA is TGCGCCAGCAGCTTGCGGGGCGGGGGCCTGAACACCGGGGAGCTGTTTTTT. The variable domain in full, with the rest retrieved from reference TRBV5-1 and TRBJ2-2, is KAGVTQTPRYLIKTRGQQVTLSCSPISGHRSVSWYQQTPGQGLQFLFEYFSETQRNKGNFPGRFSGRQFSNSRSEMNVSTLELGDSALYLCASSLRGGGLNTGELFFGEGSRLTVL.

The chain has TRBV5-1 and TRBJ2-7; the match to TRBD2 covers 14 bases. CDR3 length equals 18 residues. Trimming took 4 bases from V and 0 from J; bases not matched to a gene: 9. Germline CDR1 is SGHRS and CDR2 is YFSETQ. The chain's CDR3 is CASSSTGTSGSSSYEQYF. Written as DNA, the CDR3 is TGCGCCAGCAGCAGTACCGGGACTAGCGGGAGTAGCTCCTACGAGCAGTACTTC.

The genes are TRBV6-4 and TRBJ1-1; D is possibly TRBD1 (5 bases). The CDR3 runs 14 residues. V lost 3 bases to trimming and J lost 4 bases, with 12 bases between them. Germline assignment: CDR1 MRHNA and CDR2 SNTAGT. The CDR3 DNA reads TGTGCCAGCAGTGAAAGGAGGGGTACCACTGAAGCTTTCTTT. Translating gives CASSERRGTTEAFF.

This sequence joins TRBV13 and TRBJ2-7, with D possibly TRBD2 on 6 matching bases. CDR3 size: 13 residues. The germline CDR1 and CDR2 sequences are PRHDT and FYEKMQ (reference sequence). Trimming cost V 3 bases and J 5 bases, with 11 bases left between them. CDR3 DNA sequence: TGTGCCAGCAGCTTTGGAGGGTTTAACGAGCAGTACTTC. Translation: CASSFGGFNEQYF.

This clone was counted only a few times. The chain has TRBV12-3 or TRBV12-4 and TRBJ2-1; D remains unclear. This CDR3 comprises 13 residues. V gave up 3 bases and J gave up 11 bases, with 14 bases separating them. CDR3 nucleotide sequence: TGTGCCAGCAGTTTCTCTCAAGGAAGTCAGCAGTTCTTC. Translating it yields CASSFSQGSQQFF.

V gene TRBV11-2 combines with J gene TRBJ1-6; unclear D gene. Trimming shortened V by 3 bases and J by 9 bases, and 15 bases separated the two germline ends. The CDR3 has 15 amino acids. CDR1 SGHAT and CDR2 FQNNGV come from the germline V gene. The CDR3 region is CASSFTENWLSPLHF. The DNA for the CDR3 is TGTGCCAGCAGCTTTACGGAAAATTGGCTTTCACCCCTCCACTTT.

The genes are TRBV18 and TRBJ2-7; 9 nucleotides agree with TRBD2. Germline CDR1 is KGHSH and CDR2 is LQKENI. V was pared by 0 bases and J by 2 bases, with 5 bases of the junction left unmatched. The CDR3 extends over 16 amino acids. The CDR3 DNA reads as TGTGCCAGCTCACCACCGGGGCTAGCGGGGCCCTACGAGCAGTACTTC. Translation: CASSPPGLAGPYEQYF.

This chain links TRBV18 with TRBJ2-7; maybe TRBD1 (6 bases). From germline, CDR1 is KGHSH and CDR2 LQKENI. With 5 bases removed from V and 3 bases from J, the gap between germline ends came to 8 bases. The CDR3 contains 12 residues. CDR3 protein: CASSSDSYEQYF. The CDR3 DNA reads TGTGCCAGCTCATCGGACAGCTACGAGCAGTACTTC.

J is TRBJ2-7 and V is TRBV16; 7 bases match TRBD1. The ends lost 4 bases at V and 3 bases at J; junction bases unmatched: 15. The CDR3 has 17 amino acids. Germline V gene lookup returns CDR1 KGHSY and CDR2 FQNENV. The CDR3 loop reads CASSPLEAGTVLYEQYF. The CDR3, as DNA: TGTGCCAGCAGCCCCTTAGAAGCCGGGACAGTGCTCTACGAGCAGTACTTC.

The V and J genes are TRBV6-4 and TRBJ1-2, with D possibly TRBD1 on 5 matching bases. V was pared by 2 bases and J by 2 bases, with 6 bases between. The V gene's germline CDR1 is MRHNA and CDR2 SNTAGT. This CDR3 contains 13 residues. The DNA for the CDR3 is TGTGCCAGCAGTGACCGGGACAACTATGGCTACACCTTC. Protein product: CASSDRDNYGYTF.

The chain couples TRBV6-5 to TRBJ1-3, with TRBD1 matching 7 bases. From germline, CDR1 is MNHEY and CDR2 SVGAGI. V was clipped by 6 bases and J by 1 base; unmatched bases: 6. The CDR3 has 15 residues. CDR3 sequence: CASSLTGTSGNTIYF. The CDR3 DNA reads as TGTGCCAGCAGCTTGACAGGGACTTCTGGAAACACCATATATTTT.

This clone came up once. V is TRBV11-1 and J is TRBJ1-1; no firm D call. Germline CDR1 reads SGHAT; CDR2 reads FQDESV (reference sequence). V shed 5 bases and J shed 3 bases, with 10 bases lying between them. CDR3 length: 13 residues. In DNA, the CDR3 is TGTGCCAGCAGCCACCACGGGGACACTGAAGCTTTCTTT. Translating it yields CASSHHGDTEAFF.

In this sample, this clone turned up once. The chain employs TRBV24-1 and TRBJ1-4, with D perhaps TRBD1 (6 bases). From germline, CDR1 is KGHDR and CDR2 SFDVKD. The germline V and J ends were trimmed by 3 bases and 8 bases, with 12 bases remaining between them. This CDR3 has 14 amino acids. The CDR3 spells CATSDNLQGEKLFF. The CDR3 DNA reads TGTGCCACCAGTGATAACCTCCAGGGGGAAAAACTGTTTTTT.

The chain recombines TRBV6-1 with TRBJ2-1; 7 bases map to TRBD2. Germline V gene data show CDR1 as MNHNS and CDR2 as SASEGT. The CDR3 runs 15 residues. Unmatched junction bases numbered 2, after V lost 1 base and J lost 2 bases. The CDR3 nucleotides read TGTGCCAGCAGTGAAGATGCGGGGGCCTACAATGAGCAGTTCTTC. Translating gives CASSEDAGAYNEQFF.

A few counts support this clone. This chain connects TRBV7-9 to TRBJ2-1; 7 bases map to TRBD2. The CDR3 totals 15 residues. Germline loops: CDR1 SEHNR, CDR2 FQNEAQ (reference sequence). J lost 5 bases, V lost 2 bases, and 6 bases had no gene match. In DNA, the CDR3 is TGTGCCAGCAGCTTACTTAGCGGGTTACACAATGAGCAGTTCTTC. Translation gives CASSLLSGLHNEQFF.

The chain joins TRBV4-2 to TRBJ2-3; D is perhaps TRBD2 (5 bases). The V and J ends lost 0 bases and 3 bases respectively, with 7 bases between them. Per the germline V gene, CDR1 is LGHNA and CDR2 is YNFKEQ. This CDR3 has 14 amino acids. The CDR3 nucleotides are TGTGCCAGCAGCCAAGACCTAGCTACAGATACGCAGTATTTT. Protein product: CASSQDLATDTQYF.

This clone was seen once. The genes are TRBV5-1 and TRBJ2-3; no clear D. The length of the CDR3 is 11 residues. CDR1 and CDR2 from the germline V gene are SGHRS and YFSETQ. Trimming cost V 8 bases and J 7 bases, with 11 bases left between them. CDR3: CASGSEYTQYF. CDR3 DNA: TGCGCCAGTGGGTCGGAGTATACGCAGTATTTT. The complete variable domain, with remaining parts taken from reference TRBV5-1 and TRBJ2-3, reads KAGVTQTPRYLIKTRGQQVTLSCSPISGHRSVSWYQQTPGQGLQFLFEYFSETQRNKGNFPGRFSGRQFSNSRSEMNVSTLELGDSALYLCASGSEYTQYFGPGTRLTVL.

The gene calls are TRBV7-9 and TRBJ1-2; D ambiguous. In germline, CDR1 is SEHNR, CDR2 FQNEAQ (reference sequence). The CDR3 covers 16 residues. Trimming took off 5 bases at V and 5 bases at J, with 21 bases between the two ends. The CDR3 spells CASSAPQAGALYGYTF. DNA of the CDR3: TGTGCCAGCAGCGCCCCACAAGCGGGTGCCCTTTATGGCTACACCTTC.

The V and J genes are TRBV29-1 and TRBJ1-5; D remains ambiguous. With 4 bases removed from V and 2 bases from J, the gap between germline ends came to 15 bases. Germline-derived CDR1 and CDR2 are SQVTM and ANQGSEA. The CDR3 length is 15 residues. This CDR3 is CSVGIGGSGNQPQHF. The CDR3 DNA reads as TGCAGCGTTGGGATAGGCGGTAGTGGCAATCAGCCCCAGCATTTT.